Below, 2 T cell receptor beta chains from the same sample are listed, as sequenced in a study of beta chain features in type 1 diabetes. As every portion of the isolated RNA was reverse transcribed, the sequencing read expressed TCRB transcripts. Sequencing was performed with immunoSEQ multiplex PCR; in TCRdb, only in-frame clones are kept and a portion is missing. The sample lists fewer than 500,000 clones, about 15% occurring once. Sequenced: naive CD4+ T cells from blood. The receptor set was obtained from a man aged 25 to 40 in good health.

J is TRBJ2-7 and V is TRBV7-9, with D unresolved. This CDR3 has 13 amino acids. V shed 5 bases and J shed 6 bases, with 14 bases lying between them. The germline gives CDR1 SEHNR, CDR2 FQNEAQ (reference sequence). The CDR3 DNA follows: TGTGCCAGCAGCCCTCACGAGACCTCCGAGCAGTACGTC. It yields the protein CASSPHETSEQYV.

The sample holds many counts of this clone. The CDR3 DNA reads as TGTGCCAGCAGCTTACGCCCAGCGGACTGGGCCTACGAGCAGTACGTC. Its translation is CASSLRPADWAYEQYV. V gene TRBV7-2 combines with J gene TRBJ2-7, with D maybe TRBD2 (5 bases). CDR3 length: 16 amino acids. Per germline, CDR1 SGHTA and CDR2 FQGNSA. Trimming shortened V by 2 bases and J by 2 bases, and 16 bases separated the two germline ends.